Presented here are 8 T cell receptor beta chains from one specimen sequenced in a study of T cell responses to AZD1222 COVID-19 vaccine. Sequencing was performed with immunoSEQ multiplex PCR; in TCRdb, only in-frame clones are kept and a portion is missing. The sample has some 150,000 clones, 70% to 90% seen once. Specimen: peripheral blood, collected 28 days after the second AZD1222 dose. The receptors were gathered from an adult who received the AZD1222 COVID-19 vaccine.

The chain has TRBV5-5 and TRBJ1-1; D is unresolved. The germline V gene has CDR1 SGHKS and CDR2 YYEKEE (reference sequence). Trimming removed 0 bases from V and 2 bases from J, with 11 bases in between. This CDR3 spans 15 amino acids. The CDR3 bases are TGTGCCAGCAGCTTGGTCCCAAGCTTCAACACTGAAGCTTTCTTT. Protein product: CASSLVPSFNTEAFF.

The chain uses TRBV3-1 (or the pseudogene TRBV3-2) and TRBJ1-4; D is unresolved. The CDR3 sequence is 13 residues long. In germline, CDR1 is LGHDT, CDR2 YNNKEL (reference sequence). The V end lost 4 bases, the J end lost 7 bases, and 10 bases lay between the germline ends. In DNA form, the CDR3 reads TGTGCCAGCAGCCGCCGGGTTGCTGAAAAACTGTTTTTT. Translating it yields CASSRRVAEKLFF.

This sequence joins TRBV7-6 and TRBJ2-3; no definite D call. Per germline, CDR1 SGHVS and CDR2 FNYEAQ. The CDR3 loop spans 13 amino acids. The ends were cut back, 5 bases at V and 6 bases at J, with 12 bases in the middle. The CDR3 sequence is CASSLVLGDTQYF. The CDR3 DNA reads as TGTGCCAGCAGCCTAGTTCTTGGGGATACGCAGTATTTT.

This chain links TRBV5-1 with TRBJ2-7; 7 bases map to TRBD1. This CDR3 spans 14 amino acids. The ends lost 4 bases at V and 5 bases at J; junction bases unmatched: 9. Germline CDR1 and CDR2: SGHRS and YFSETQ. This CDR3 is CASSTPGTVNEQYF. The DNA for the CDR3 is TGCGCCAGCAGCACCCCCGGGACAGTCAACGAGCAGTACTTC.

The chain is built from TRBV19 and TRBJ1-5, with 8 bases identical to TRBD1. Losses at the gene ends were 5 bases for V and 0 bases for J; bases not matched to a gene: 6. This CDR3 is built from 16 residues. The V gene's germline CDR1 is LNHDA and CDR2 SQIVND (reference sequence). The CDR3 loop reads CASSQGQVYSNQPQHF. The CDR3 DNA reads as TGTGCCAGTAGTCAGGGACAGGTCTATAGCAATCAGCCCCAGCATTTT.

The V and J genes are TRBV5-6 and TRBJ1-1, with no clear D. The length of the CDR3 is 11 residues. Germline V gene data show CDR1 as SGHDT and CDR2 as YYEEEE. V was cut by 2 bases and J by 5 bases, with 4 bases left in between. DNA for the CDR3: TGTGCCAGCAGCTTAAGGACTGAAGCTTTCTTT. Encoded protein: CASSLRTEAFF.

The chain uses TRBV5-4 and TRBJ2-7; 9 nucleotides line up with TRBD1. Trimming cost V 4 bases and J 13 bases; bases outside gene matches: 12. This CDR3 comprises 13 residues. Germline loops: CDR1 SGHNT, CDR2 YYREEE (reference sequence). The CDR3 DNA is TGTGCCAGCAGCCCGCAGGGACAGGGCTTCTCTTACTTC. This gives the protein CASSPQGQGFSYF.

CDR3: CASSSGLVGLYGYTF. In DNA form, the CDR3 reads TGTGCCAGTAGTTCCGGCCTGGTGGGGCTCTATGGCTACACCTTC. V usage is TRBV19 and J usage is TRBJ1-2; D possibly corresponds to TRBD1 (5 bases). The ends were cut back, 5 bases at V and 4 bases at J, with 17 bases in the middle. This CDR3 contains 15 residues. The germline CDR1 and CDR2 sequences are LNHDA and SQIVND (reference sequence).